The 9 T cell receptor beta chains presented below share a single source sample, sequenced in a study of shared clonotypes between healthy human individuals. The naive CD8 fraction comprised CD45RO-negative cells positively selected for CCR7 and excluded terminally differentiated effector memory CD45RA+ cells. Data came from immunoSEQ multiplex PCR; TCRdb stores just in-frame clones and leaves some out. The sample yields hundreds of thousands of clones, roughly 98% seen once. Sequenced input: naive CD8+ T cells sorted from blood. These receptors were obtained from a man younger than 40 in good health.

This clone is a singleton in its sample. The CDR3 is CSVGTGMGQPQHF. The CDR3 nucleotides read TGCAGCGTAGGGACAGGGATGGGCCAGCCCCAGCATTTT. V gene TRBV29-1 combines with J gene TRBJ1-5, with TRBD1 matching over 9 bases. Germline values: CDR1 SQVTM, CDR2 ANQGSEA. The CDR3 totals 13 residues. V lost 6 bases and J lost 7; bases outside the gene matches: 7.

The rearrangement joins TRBV9 to TRBJ2-7; 12 bases agree with TRBD1. Germline V gives CDR1 SGDLS, CDR2 YYNGEE. J was trimmed by 5 bases and V by 4 bases; bases with no gene match: 4. The CDR3 totals 14 residues. The CDR3 DNA reads TGTGCCAGCAGCCCGGGACAGGGGGCGAACGAGCAGTACTTC. This sequence encodes CASSPGQGANEQYF. The full variable domain, in which reference TRBV9 and TRBJ2-7 provide the parts outside the CDR3, is DSGVTQTPKHLITATGQRVTLRCSPRSGDLSVYWYQQSLDQGLQFLIQYYNGEERAKGNILERFSAQQFPDLHSELNLSSLELGDSALYFCASSPGQGANEQYFGPGTRLTVT.

This rearrangement joins TRBV6-5 to TRBJ2-2; 10 bases agree with TRBD1. The germline gives CDR1 MNHEY, CDR2 SVGAGI. The CDR3 loop spans 16 amino acids. V shed 4 bases, J shed 4 bases, and the junction held 6 bases outside the gene matches. The CDR3 loop is CASSSTGTGATGELFF. As DNA, the CDR3 is TGTGCCAGCAGTTCTACCGGGACAGGGGCCACCGGGGAGCTGTTTTTT.

The chain joins TRBV5-6 to TRBJ1-3; TRBD1 matches at 7 bases. From germline, CDR1 is SGHDT and CDR2 YYEEEE. The CDR3 length is 15 residues. With 4 bases clipped from V and 0 bases from J, the junction kept 4 bases outside the gene matches. CDR3 DNA sequence: TGTGCCAGCAGCCTGGGACAGCTCTCTGGAAACACCATATATTTT. Translating it yields CASSLGQLSGNTIYF.

V usage is TRBV7-9 and J usage is TRBJ2-7, with 13 bases that match TRBD2. The V gene end was trimmed by 5 bases and the J gene end by 0 bases; junction bases not matched to a gene: 13. Germline CDR1 reads SEHNR; CDR2 reads FQNEAQ (reference sequence). The CDR3 covers 19 residues. CDR3 protein: CASSAPGLAGMRVSYEQYF. CDR3 coding DNA: TGTGCCAGCAGCGCACCGGGACTAGCGGGGATGCGGGTCTCCTACGAGCAGTACTTC.

The chain uses TRBV5-8 and TRBJ2-2; D is perhaps TRBD1 or TRBD2 (5 bases each). The germline V gene encodes CDR1 SGHTS and CDR2 YDEGEE. CDR3 size: 15 residues. Trimming cost V 3 bases and J 0 bases, with 9 bases left between them. The CDR3: CASSSGATNTGELFF. CDR3 sequence (DNA): TGTGCCAGCAGCTCCGGGGCCACGAACACCGGGGAGCTGTTTTTT.

J is TRBJ1-5 and V is TRBV27, with D unclear. The CDR3 runs 16 residues. The germline CDR1 and CDR2 sequences are MNHEY and SMNVEV (reference sequence). Trimming pared 6 bases from V and 6 bases from J, leaving 21 bases between. The CDR3 nucleotides are TGTGCCAGCAGAGCGCGGGCCGGGGTTTCAAGTCAGCCCCAGCATTTT. Its protein is CASRARAGVSSQPQHF.

The chain joins TRBV7-9 to TRBJ1-4; D not certain. This CDR3 contains 13 residues. Germline-derived CDR1 and CDR2 are SEHNR and FQNEAQ (reference sequence). V was shortened by 2 bases and J by 7 bases, with 8 bases between the two germline ends. The CDR3 spells CASSLSEGEKLFF. CDR3 sequence (DNA): TGTGCCAGCAGCTTAAGTGAGGGTGAAAAACTGTTTTTT.

This chain links TRBV5-5 with TRBJ1-1; D unresolved. Trimming cost V 4 bases and J 5 bases, with 12 bases left between them. This CDR3 contains 13 residues. The V gene's germline CDR1 is SGHKS and CDR2 YYEKEE (reference sequence). The CDR3 here is CASSLTLRTEAFF. The CDR3, as DNA: TGTGCCAGCAGCCTCACGCTCCGGACTGAAGCTTTCTTT.